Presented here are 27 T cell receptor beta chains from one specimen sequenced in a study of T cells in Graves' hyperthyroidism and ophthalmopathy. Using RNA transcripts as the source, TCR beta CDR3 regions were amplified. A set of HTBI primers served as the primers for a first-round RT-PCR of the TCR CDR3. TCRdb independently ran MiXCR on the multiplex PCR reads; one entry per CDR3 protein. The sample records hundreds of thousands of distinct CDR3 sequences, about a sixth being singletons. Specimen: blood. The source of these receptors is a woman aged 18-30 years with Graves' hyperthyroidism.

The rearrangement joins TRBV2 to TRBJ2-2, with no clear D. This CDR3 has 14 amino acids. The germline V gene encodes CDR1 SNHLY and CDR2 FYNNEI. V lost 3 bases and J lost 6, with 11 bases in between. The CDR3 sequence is CASSDPQSAGELFF. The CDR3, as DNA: TGTGCCAGCAGTGACCCACAGTCCGCCGGGGAGCTGTTTTTT.

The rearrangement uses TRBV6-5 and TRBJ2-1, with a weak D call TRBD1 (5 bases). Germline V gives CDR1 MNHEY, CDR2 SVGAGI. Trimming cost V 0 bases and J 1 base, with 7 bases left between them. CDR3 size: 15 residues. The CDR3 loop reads CASSYSRGSYNEQFF. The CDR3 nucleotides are TGTGCCAGCAGTTACTCAAGGGGTTCCTACAATGAGCAGTTCTTC.

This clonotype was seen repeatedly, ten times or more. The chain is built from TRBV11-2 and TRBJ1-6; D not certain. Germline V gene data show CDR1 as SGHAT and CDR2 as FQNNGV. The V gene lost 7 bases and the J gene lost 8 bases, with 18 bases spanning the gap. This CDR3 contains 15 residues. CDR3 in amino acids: CASTRISRWDSPLHF. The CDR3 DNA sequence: TGTGCCAGCACCCGGATTAGTCGCTGGGATTCACCCCTCCACTTT. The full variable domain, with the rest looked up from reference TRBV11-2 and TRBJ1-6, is EAGVAQSPRYKIIEKRQSVAFWCNPISGHATLYWYQQILGQGPKLLIQFQNNGVVDDSQLPKDRFSAERLKGVDSTLKIQPAKLEDSAVYLCASTRISRWDSPLHFGNGTRLTVT.

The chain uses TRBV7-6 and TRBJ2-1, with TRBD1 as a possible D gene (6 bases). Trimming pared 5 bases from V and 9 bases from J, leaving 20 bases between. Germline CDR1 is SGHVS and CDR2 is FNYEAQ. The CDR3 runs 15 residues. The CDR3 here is CASSPTLALGGEQFF. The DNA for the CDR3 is TGTGCCAGCAGCCCTACGTTAGCCTTAGGGGGTGAGCAGTTCTTC.

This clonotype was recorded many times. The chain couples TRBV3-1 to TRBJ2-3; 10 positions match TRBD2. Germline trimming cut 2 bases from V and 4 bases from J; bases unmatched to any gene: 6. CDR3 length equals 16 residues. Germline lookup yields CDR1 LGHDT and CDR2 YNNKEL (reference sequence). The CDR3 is CASSQRASGSADTQYF. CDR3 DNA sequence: TGTGCCAGCAGCCAACGGGCTAGCGGGAGTGCAGATACGCAGTATTTT.

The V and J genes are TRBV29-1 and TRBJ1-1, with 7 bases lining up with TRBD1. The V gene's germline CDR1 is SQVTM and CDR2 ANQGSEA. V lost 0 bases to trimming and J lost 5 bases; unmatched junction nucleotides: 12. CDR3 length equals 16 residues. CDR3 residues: CSVEDEGGREETEAFF. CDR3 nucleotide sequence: TGCAGCGTTGAAGATGAAGGGGGCCGTGAAGAAACTGAAGCTTTCTTT.

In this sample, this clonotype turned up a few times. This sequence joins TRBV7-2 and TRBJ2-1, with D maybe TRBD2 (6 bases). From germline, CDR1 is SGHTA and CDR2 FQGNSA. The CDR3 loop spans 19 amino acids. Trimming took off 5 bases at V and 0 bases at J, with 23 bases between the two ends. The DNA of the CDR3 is TGTGCCAGCAGCCTCGGCGTGGGGCGGGGCCGGAGCTCCTACAATGAGCAGTTCTTC. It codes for CASSLGVGRGRSSYNEQFF.

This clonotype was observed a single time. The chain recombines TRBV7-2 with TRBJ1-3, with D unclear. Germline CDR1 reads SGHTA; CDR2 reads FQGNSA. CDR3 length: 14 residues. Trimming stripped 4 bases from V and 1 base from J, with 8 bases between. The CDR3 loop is CASSWTVSGNTIYF. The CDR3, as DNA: TGTGCCAGCAGCTGGACTGTATCTGGAAACACCATATATTTT.

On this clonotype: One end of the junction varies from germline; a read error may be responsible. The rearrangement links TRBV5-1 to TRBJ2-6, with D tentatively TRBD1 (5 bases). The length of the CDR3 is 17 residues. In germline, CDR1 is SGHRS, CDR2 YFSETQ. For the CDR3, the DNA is TGTGCCAGCATTAACTCCTCAGGGTTGGCTGGGGCCAACGTCCTGACTTTC. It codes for CASINSSGLAGANVLTF. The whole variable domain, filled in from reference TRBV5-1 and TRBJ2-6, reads KAGVTQTPRYLIKTRGQQVTLSCSPISGHRSVSWYQQTPGQGLQFLFEYFSETQRNKGNFPGRFSGRQFSNSRSEMNVSTLELGDSALYLCASINSSGLAGANVLTFGAGSRLTVL.

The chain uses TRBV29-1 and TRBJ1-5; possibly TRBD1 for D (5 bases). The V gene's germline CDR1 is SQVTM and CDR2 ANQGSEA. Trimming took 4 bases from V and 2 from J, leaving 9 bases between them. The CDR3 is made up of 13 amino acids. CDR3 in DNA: TGCAGCGTTGTAGGGGTGGGCAATCAGCCCCAGCATTTT. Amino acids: CSVVGVGNQPQHF.

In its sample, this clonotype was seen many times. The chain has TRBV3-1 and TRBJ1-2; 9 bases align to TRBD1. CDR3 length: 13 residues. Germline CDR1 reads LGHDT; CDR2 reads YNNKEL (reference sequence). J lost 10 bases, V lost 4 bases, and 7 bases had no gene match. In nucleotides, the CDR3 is TGTGCCAGCAGCCCCAGGACAGGGGTATACTACACCTTC. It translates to CASSPRTGVYYTF.

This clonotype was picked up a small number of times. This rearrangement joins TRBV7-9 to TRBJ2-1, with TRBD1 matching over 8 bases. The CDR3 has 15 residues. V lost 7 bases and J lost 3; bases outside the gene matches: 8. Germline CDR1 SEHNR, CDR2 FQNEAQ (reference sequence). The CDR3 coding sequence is TGTGCCAGCACCAGACAGGGGTTTCTCTACAATGAGCAGTTCTTC. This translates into CASTRQGFLYNEQFF.

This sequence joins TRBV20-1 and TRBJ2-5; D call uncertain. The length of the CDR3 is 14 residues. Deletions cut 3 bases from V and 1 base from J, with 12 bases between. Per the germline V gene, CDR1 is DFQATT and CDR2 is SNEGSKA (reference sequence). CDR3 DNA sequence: TGCAGTGCTAGGACCTGGATGGGCCAAGAGACCCAGTACTTC. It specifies CSARTWMGQETQYF.

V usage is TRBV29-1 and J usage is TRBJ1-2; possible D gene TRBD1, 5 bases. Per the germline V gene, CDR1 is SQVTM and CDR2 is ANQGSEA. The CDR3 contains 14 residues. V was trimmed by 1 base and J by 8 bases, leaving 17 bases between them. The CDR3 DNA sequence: TGCAGCGTTGAAGCCCAGGGTTCCTCGTGGGGCTACACCTTC. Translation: CSVEAQGSSWGYTF.

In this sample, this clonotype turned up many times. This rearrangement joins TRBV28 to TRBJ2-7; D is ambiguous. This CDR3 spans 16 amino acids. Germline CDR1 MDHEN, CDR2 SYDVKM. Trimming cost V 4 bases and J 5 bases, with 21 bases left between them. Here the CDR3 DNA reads TGTGCCAGCAGTTCATCAAAAGGACGGATCCGGGACGAGCAGTACTTC. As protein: CASSSSKGRIRDEQYF. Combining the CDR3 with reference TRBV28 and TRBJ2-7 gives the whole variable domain DVKVTQSSRYLVKRTGEKVFLECVQDMDHENMFWYRQDPGLGLRLIYFSYDVKMKEKGDIPEGYSVSREKKERFSLILESASTNQTSMYLCASSSSKGRIRDEQYFGPGTRLTVT.

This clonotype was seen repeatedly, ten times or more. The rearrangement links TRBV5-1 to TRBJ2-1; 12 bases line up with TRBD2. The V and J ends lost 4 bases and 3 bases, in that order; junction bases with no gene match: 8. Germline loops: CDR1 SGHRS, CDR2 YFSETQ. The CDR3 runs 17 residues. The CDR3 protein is CASSPGLAGKGYNEQFF. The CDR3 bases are TGCGCCAGCAGCCCCGGACTAGCGGGAAAGGGCTACAATGAGCAGTTCTTC.

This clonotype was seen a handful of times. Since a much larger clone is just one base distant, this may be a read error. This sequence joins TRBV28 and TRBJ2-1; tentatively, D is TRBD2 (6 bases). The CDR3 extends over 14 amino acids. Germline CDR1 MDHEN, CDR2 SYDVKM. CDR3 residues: CAGSLVRERGEQFF. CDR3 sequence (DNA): TGTGCCGGCAGTTTAGTACGGGAGAGAGGTGAGCAGTTCTTC.

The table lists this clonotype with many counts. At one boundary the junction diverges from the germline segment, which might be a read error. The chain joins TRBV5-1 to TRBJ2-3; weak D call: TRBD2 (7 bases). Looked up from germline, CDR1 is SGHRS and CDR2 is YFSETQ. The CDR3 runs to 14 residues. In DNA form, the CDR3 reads TGTGCCAGCAGCTTAGGGGGGGGAACAGATACGCAGTATTTT. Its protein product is CASSLGGGTDTQYF.

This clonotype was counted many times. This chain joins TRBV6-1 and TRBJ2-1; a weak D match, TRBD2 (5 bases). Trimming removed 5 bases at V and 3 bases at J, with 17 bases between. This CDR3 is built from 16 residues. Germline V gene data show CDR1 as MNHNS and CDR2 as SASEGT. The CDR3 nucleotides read TGTGCCAGCAGTTCACCCCCGGACGCGGGCTACAATGAGCAGTTCTTC. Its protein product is CASSSPPDAGYNEQFF.

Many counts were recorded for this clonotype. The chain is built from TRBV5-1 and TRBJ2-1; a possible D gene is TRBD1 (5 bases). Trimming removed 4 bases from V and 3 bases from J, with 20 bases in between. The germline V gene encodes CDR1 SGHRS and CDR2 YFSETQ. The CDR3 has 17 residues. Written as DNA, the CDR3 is TGCGCCAGCAGCGTTGACAGTTTCCAGATCTTCTACAATGAGCAGTTCTTC. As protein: CASSVDSFQIFYNEQFF.

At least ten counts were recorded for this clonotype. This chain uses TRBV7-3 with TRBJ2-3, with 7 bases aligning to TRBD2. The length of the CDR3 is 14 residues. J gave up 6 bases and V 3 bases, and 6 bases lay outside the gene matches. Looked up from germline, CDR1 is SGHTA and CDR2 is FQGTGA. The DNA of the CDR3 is TGTGCCAGCAGCTTCGGACTAGGCGGGGATACGCAGTATTTT. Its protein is CASSFGLGGDTQYF.

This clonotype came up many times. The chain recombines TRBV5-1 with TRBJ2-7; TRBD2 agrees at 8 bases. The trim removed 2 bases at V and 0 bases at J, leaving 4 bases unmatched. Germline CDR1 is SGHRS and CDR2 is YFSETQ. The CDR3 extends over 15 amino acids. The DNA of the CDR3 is TGCGCCAGCAGCTTTACTAGCGGCCTCTCCTACGAGCAGTACTTC. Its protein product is CASSFTSGLSYEQYF.

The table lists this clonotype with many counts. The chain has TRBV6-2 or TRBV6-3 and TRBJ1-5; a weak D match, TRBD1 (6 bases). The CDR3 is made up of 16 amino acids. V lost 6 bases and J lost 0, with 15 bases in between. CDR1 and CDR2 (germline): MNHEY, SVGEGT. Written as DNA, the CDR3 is TGTGCCAGCAGCCTACCCACAGGGATTAGCAATCAGCCCCAGCATTTT. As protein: CASSLPTGISNQPQHF.

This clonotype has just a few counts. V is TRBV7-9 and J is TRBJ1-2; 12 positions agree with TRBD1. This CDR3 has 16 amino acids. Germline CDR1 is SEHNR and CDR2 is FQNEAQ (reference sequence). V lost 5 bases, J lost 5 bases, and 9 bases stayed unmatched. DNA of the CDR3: TGTGCCAGCAGCGGCCCGGGACAGGGGGCGGGGTATGGCTACACCTTC. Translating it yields CASSGPGQGAGYGYTF.

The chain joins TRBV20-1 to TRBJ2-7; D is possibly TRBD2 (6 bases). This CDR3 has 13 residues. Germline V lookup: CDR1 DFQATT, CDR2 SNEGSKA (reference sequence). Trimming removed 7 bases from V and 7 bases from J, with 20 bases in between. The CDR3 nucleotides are TGCAGTGATAGCGGAGAGGGGATGGGGGAGCAGTACTTC. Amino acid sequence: CSDSGEGMGEQYF.

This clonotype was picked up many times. For the CDR3, the DNA is TGTGCCAGCAGCCCCCGAGCGGGGGGACAGTACTTC. Amino acid sequence: CASSPRAGGQYF. The chain links TRBV7-2 to TRBJ2-5; 9 nucleotides line up with TRBD2. The V gene's germline CDR1 is SGHTA and CDR2 FQGNSA. The CDR3 has 12 residues. J lost 11 bases, V lost 5 bases, and 6 bases had no gene match. Based on the CDR3 plus reference TRBV7-2 and TRBJ2-5, the full variable domain is GAGVSQSPSNKVTEKGKDVELRCDPISGHTALYWYRQSLGQGLEFLIYFQGNSAPDKSGLPSDRFSAERTGGSVSTLTIQRTQQEDSAVYLCASSPRAGGQYFGPGTRLLVL.

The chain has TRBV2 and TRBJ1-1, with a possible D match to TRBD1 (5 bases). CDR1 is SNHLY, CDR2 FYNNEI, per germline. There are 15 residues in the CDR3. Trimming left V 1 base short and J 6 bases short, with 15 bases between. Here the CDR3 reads CASSEVRSGDAEAFF. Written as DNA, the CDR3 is TGTGCCAGCAGTGAAGTGCGATCTGGGGACGCTGAAGCTTTCTTT. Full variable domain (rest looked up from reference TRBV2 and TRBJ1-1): EPEVTQTPSHQVTQMGQEVILRCVPISNHLYFYWYRQILGQKVEFLVSFYNNEISEKSEIFDDQFSVERPDGSNFTLKIRSTKLEDSAMYFCASSEVRSGDAEAFFGQGTRLTVV.